Each of the 6 T cell receptor beta chains below was sequenced from the same sample in a study of cytomegalovirus exposure and HLA in healthy donors. The PCR ran on 60 Vbeta and 13 Jbeta primers. Generated by immunoSEQ multiplex PCR, the TCRdb table keeps only in-frame clones and is missing some. The repertoire has fewer than 60,000 clones, roughly 72% of them found once; the top ten carry 22%. The sample taken for sequencing was PBMCs. Source of these receptors: a woman aged 45-60 years in good health and CMV-seropositive.

CDR3 nucleotides: TGTGCCAGCAGCGTAGGACAGGGGATAAACTACGAGCAGTACTTC. It encodes CASSVGQGINYEQYF. The V gene is TRBV9, the J gene TRBJ2-7; 8 bases line up with TRBD1. This CDR3 is 15 amino acids long. From germline, CDR1 is SGDLS and CDR2 YYNGEE. The junction had 5 bases not matched to a gene; V was cut back by 0 bases and J by 3 bases.

CDR3 region: CAWSPISGELFF. CDR3 coding DNA: TGTGCCTGGAGCCCTATTAGCGGGGAGCTGTTTTTT. The chain carries TRBV30 and TRBJ2-2; unclear D gene. Trimming left V 3 bases short and J 7 bases short, with 9 bases between. From germline, CDR1 is GTSNPN and CDR2 SVGIG (reference sequence). This CDR3 is built from 12 residues.

The gene calls are TRBV29-1 and TRBJ1-2; TRBD1 is a possible D gene (6 bases). Trimming cost V 3 bases and J 5 bases, with 16 bases left between them. The CDR3 covers 14 residues. Germline values: CDR1 SQVTM, CDR2 ANQGSEA. In DNA form, the CDR3 reads TGCAGCGTTGAGACGGGGGGCTTTAGTTATGGCTACACCTTC. This sequence encodes CSVETGGFSYGYTF.

This chain uses TRBV10-3 with TRBJ2-7, with TRBD2 identical over 15 bases. CDR1 and CDR2 (germline): ENHRY, SYGVKD. The CDR3 spans 14 residues. V lost 6 bases and J lost 7; bases outside the gene matches: 4. The CDR3 bases are TGTGCCATCAGGGGACTAGCGGGGGGCGGGGAGCAGTACTTC. Residues: CAIRGLAGGGEQYF.

This chain links TRBV27 with TRBJ1-4; D is ambiguous. The CDR3 has 12 amino acids. Trimming removed 5 bases at V and 4 bases at J, with 5 bases between. Per the germline V gene, CDR1 is MNHEY and CDR2 is SMNVEV (reference sequence). The CDR3 is CASSNINEKLFF. DNA of the CDR3: TGTGCCAGCAGTAACATTAATGAAAAACTGTTTTTT.

The chain employs TRBV2 and TRBJ2-1; 11 bases are shared with TRBD2. This CDR3 contains 15 residues. CDR1 and CDR2 from the germline V gene are SNHLY and FYNNEI. The junction had 8 bases not matched to a gene; V was cut back by 7 bases and J by 6 bases. CDR3 region: CASTAGLAVLNEQFF. The CDR3 DNA sequence: TGTGCCAGCACCGCGGGACTAGCGGTCCTCAATGAGCAGTTCTTC.